A single sample is the source of the 16 T cell receptor beta chains below, sequenced in a study of blood T cells in healthy people across ages. PCR was performed a second time for about 7 to 12 cycles using a sample-barcoded 5' primer and a J-beta primer mix. One entry per CDR3 protein, called by TCRdb with MiXCR from the 5' RACE reads. Here the sample spans over 750,000 distinct CDR3 sequences, around a quarter being singletons. In addition, the sample was reused for a study of T cells of mothers and their children.

Input material: blood. The receptors here all came from a boy aged 5 to 17 in good health.

This clonotype has more than one count but fewer than ten. The chain is built from TRBV3-1 and TRBJ2-1; D is possibly TRBD1 (6 bases). The J call may be in error: the DNA end matches TRBJ2-5 better. Germline CDR1 and CDR2: LGHDT and YNNKEL (reference sequence). This CDR3 spans 17 amino acids. DNA for the CDR3: TGTGCCAGCAGCCAAGACCGGCCAGGGGTTCGTCAAGAGACCCAGTACTTC. Translation: CASSQDRPGVRQETQYF.

This clonotype has a handful of counts. The chain employs TRBV4-1 and TRBJ2-4, with D hard to call. The germline V and J ends were trimmed by 3 bases and 0 bases, with 9 bases remaining between them. CDR3 length: 15 amino acids. Germline loops: CDR1 MGHRA, CDR2 YSYEKL. The CDR3 DNA is TGCGCCAGCAGCCAGGGTAACCTAGCCAAAAACATTCAGTACTTC. The encoded protein is CASSQGNLAKNIQYF.

This clonotype has just a few counts. J is TRBJ2-5 and V is TRBV6-5; 9 nucleotides line up with TRBD1. V lost 7 bases and J lost 4; bases outside the gene matches: 10. Germline CDR1 is MNHEY and CDR2 is SVGAGI. The CDR3 sequence is 15 residues long. CDR3 DNA sequence: TGTGCCAGCACTATCACAGGGGGCGCGAGAGAGACCCAGTACTTC. Translated, it gives CASTITGGARETQYF.

The J gene is TRBJ1-5, the V gene TRBV4-1; tentative D call: TRBD1 (5 bases). This CDR3 region has 14 residues. Germline V gene data show CDR1 as MGHRA and CDR2 as YSYEKL. V was trimmed by 4 bases and J by 7 bases, leaving 14 bases between them. CDR3 coding DNA: TGCGCCAGCAGCCTCGAACCCCAGGGACAGCCCCAGCATTTT. The encoded protein is CASSLEPQGQPQHF.

This clonotype was observed a handful of times. V usage is TRBV12-3 or TRBV12-4 and J usage is TRBJ1-5; 7 bases are a match to TRBD1. With V trimmed by 4 bases and J by 9 bases, 9 bases remained unmatched. The CDR3 loop spans 14 amino acids. CDR3: CASSSTGPRPPQHF. The DNA for the CDR3 is TGTGCCAGCAGTTCGACAGGGCCTCGGCCGCCCCAGCATTTT.

This chain uses TRBV7-3 with TRBJ2-5, with TRBD1 identical over 7 bases. Per the germline V gene, CDR1 is SGHTA and CDR2 is FQGTGA. CDR3 length: 16 residues. The J segment lost 5 bases and the V segment lost 5 bases, leaving 14 bases of the junction unmatched. The CDR3 coding sequence is TGTGCCAGCAGCGCGTCCGGGACAGTCAAGGGGGAGACCCAGTACTTC. Translation: CASSASGTVKGETQYF.

This clonotype was found a few times. The rearrangement uses TRBV5-1 and TRBJ2-1; 8 bases are shared with TRBD2. The CDR3 has 17 amino acids. The germline V gene has CDR1 SGHRS and CDR2 YFSETQ. Trimming removed 5 bases from V and 1 base from J; junction bases left unmatched: 11. CDR3 sequence: CASRRGALGGSYNEQFF. The CDR3 DNA follows: TGCGCCAGCAGGCGGGGGGCCTTGGGGGGATCCTACAATGAGCAGTTCTTC.

J is TRBJ2-5 and V is TRBV18, with D unresolved. The CDR3 length is 14 residues. V was clipped by 2 bases and J by 4 bases, with 11 bases between them. Germline V gives CDR1 KGHSH, CDR2 LQKENI. In DNA form, the CDR3 reads TGTGCCAGCTCACCAGGCAGTATTGGAGAGACCCAGTACTTC. Translating it yields CASSPGSIGETQYF.

The chain links TRBV19 to TRBJ1-1; D possibly corresponds to TRBD1 (6 bases). The CDR3 sequence is 12 residues long. V lost 4 bases, J lost 11 bases, and 14 bases lay in between. Germline CDR1 is LNHDA and CDR2 is SQIVND (reference sequence). This chain's CDR3 is CASSTNRVRAFF. The CDR3 nucleotides are TGTGCCAGTAGTACTAACAGGGTTCGGGCTTTCTTT. The full variable domain, in which reference TRBV19 and TRBJ1-1 provide the parts outside the CDR3, is DGGITQSPKYLFRKEGQNVTLSCEQNLNHDAMYWYRQDPGQGLRLIYYSQIVNDFQKGDIAEGYSVSREKKESFPLTVTSAQKNPTAFYLCASSTNRVRAFFGQGTRLTVV.

This clonotype showed up just a few times. The chain is built from TRBV20-1 and TRBJ2-3; the D is unclear. CDR3 length equals 13 residues. In germline, CDR1 is DFQATT, CDR2 SNEGSKA (reference sequence). V was pared by 4 bases and J by 4 bases, with 12 bases between. This chain's CDR3 is CSATTSGSDTQYF. The CDR3 DNA reads TGCAGTGCTACAACATCAGGCTCAGATACGCAGTATTTT.

V usage is TRBV12-3 or TRBV12-4 and J usage is TRBJ2-3; a possible D gene is TRBD2 (6 bases). V was shortened by 7 bases and J by 4 bases, with 21 bases between the two germline ends. The CDR3 runs 16 residues. The CDR3 DNA reads as TGTGCCAGCACAATTAACTGGCCGGGAGCCGCAGATACGCAGTATTTT. It is translated as CASTINWPGAADTQYF.

The V gene is TRBV2, the J gene TRBJ2-4; 8 nucleotides match TRBD2. Germline lookup yields CDR1 SNHLY and CDR2 FYNNEI. This CDR3 is 16 amino acids long. The J segment lost 6 bases and the V segment lost 6 bases, leaving 13 bases of the junction unmatched. In nucleotides, the CDR3 is TGTGCCAGCAGCAGCGGGGGTAGCGGGGCGGCAAACATTCAGTACTTC. Amino acids: CASSSGGSGAANIQYF.

This chain links TRBV4-3 with TRBJ1-4; 7 positions agree with TRBD1. Germline CDR1 is LGHNA and CDR2 is YSLEER. The CDR3 covers 14 residues. J lost 6 bases, V lost 4 bases, and 5 bases had no gene match. As DNA, the CDR3 is TGCGCCAGCAGCCGCACAGGGGAGGATGAAAAACTGTTTTTT. This translates into CASSRTGEDEKLFF.

This clonotype was observed a handful of times. The chain employs TRBV27 and TRBJ2-4; 12 bases map to TRBD2. V lost 5 bases, J lost 5 bases, and 4 bases stayed unmatched. This CDR3 has 15 amino acids. Per the germline V gene, CDR1 is MNHEY and CDR2 is SMNVEV (reference sequence). As DNA, the CDR3 is TGTGCCAGCAGTGTACTAGCGGGGGGTCAAAACATTCAGTACTTC. Translation: CASSVLAGGQNIQYF.

This clonotype was picked up a small number of times. CDR3 residues: CATSAGTSGSRTDTQYF. The CDR3 bases are TGTGCCACCAGCGCCGGGACTAGCGGGAGTCGGACAGATACGCAGTATTTT. V is TRBV24-1 and J is TRBJ2-3, with 14 nucleotides matching TRBD2. The germline V gene encodes CDR1 KGHDR and CDR2 SFDVKD. V dropped 7 bases and J dropped 3; count of bases not matched to a gene: 8. The CDR3 loop spans 17 amino acids.

The sample holds a few counts of this clonotype. The chain combines TRBV2 with TRBJ2-2; TRBD1 matches at 7 bases. V dropped 8 bases and J dropped 4; count of bases not matched to a gene: 4. CDR3 length equals 13 residues. Germline V gene sequence: CDR1 SNHLY, CDR2 FYNNEI. CDR3 bases: TGTGCCAGCCGGGACAGTTTCACCGGGGAGCTGTTTTTT. As protein: CASRDSFTGELFF.